This T cell receptor beta chain is from a study of graft-versus-host responses after intestinal transplantation. In the study overall: Every recipient underwent anti-thymocyte globulin induction, then tacrolimus and steroids for two to four years. Notes on the study in general: Early declines in HvG clones that occurred post-transplant were associated with peak circulating GvH clone levels.

Clones were sequenced by immunoSEQ multiplex PCR, and TCRdb holds only the in-frame ones, with some missing. The data contain about 6,400 clones, roughly 85% of them seen just once; the ten biggest clones take up 7.6%. Trimming took 5 bases from V and 3 from J; bases not matched to a gene: 2. Looked up from germline, CDR1 is SGHAT and CDR2 is FQNNGV. The CDR3 loop spans 14 amino acids. Lymphocytes (intraepithelial and lamina propria) were released by processing the graft tissue. Comments on this clone: Its antigen is undetermined.

V gene TRBV11-2 combines with J gene TRBJ2-1; TRBD1 aligns across 9 bases. Source: ileum tissue, taken 300 to 320 days after intestinal transplant. This sequence originates from a human patient who received an intestinal transplant, so some T cells may come from the graft donor. The CDR3 DNA reads as TGTGCCAGCAGCCACAGGGGGCTCTACAATGAGCAGTTCTTC. This encodes CASSHRGLYNEQFF. Together with reference TRBV11-2 and TRBJ2-1, the CDR3 gives the full variable domain: EAGVAQSPRYKIIEKRQSVAFWCNPISGHATLYWYQQILGQGPKLLIQFQNNGVVDDSQLPKDRFSAERLKGVDSTLKIQPAKLEDSAVYLCASSHRGLYNEQFFGPGTRLTVL.